This T cell receptor beta chain was captured in a study of cytomegalovirus exposure and HLA in healthy donors. Study outcomes and limitations: TCR association rates varied by HLA locus in a later analysis, with DRB1 highest and HLA-C lowest.

A note on this clone: The antigen remains unidentified.

In germline, CDR1 is SNHLY, CDR2 FYNNEI. V lost 7 bases, J lost 1 base, and 10 bases lay in between. The CDR3 sequence is 14 residues long. Use of 60 Vbeta and 13 Jbeta primers characterized the PCR. Only in-frame clones appear in the TCRdb table, and some are missing; sequencing was by immunoSEQ multiplex PCR. The sample yields approximately 190,000 clones, roughly 80% seen once. The sequence derives from a man aged 45-65 years in good health and CMV-seronegative. The chain has TRBV2 and TRBJ2-2; D is uncertain. The sequencing input was PBMCs. DNA for the CDR3: TGTGCCAGCACGAGGAGAAAGAACACCGGGGAGCTGTTTTTT. Residues: CASTRRKNTGELFF.